The clone carrying this T cell receptor (beta chain) has at least ten counts. Its specificity is not known. This record comes from a study of CD8 T cells in ankylosing spondylitis. Study findings and constraints: It appeared that ankylosing spondylitis blood was characterized by a TCR beta motif of 8 or 9 highly homologous variants. It was reported that disease-linked clones were significantly enriched in matched ankylosing spondylitis synovial fluid.

The V and J ends lost 7 bases and 2 bases respectively, with 18 bases between them. CDR3 length: 15 amino acids. 5'-RACE, quantitative and with molecular barcodes, yielded the TCR beta libraries. Each CDR3 protein is one row after TCRdb ran MiXCR on the 5' RACE reads. The data show some 100,000 distinct CDR3 sequences, about 7.7% seen once. The TCR comes from a male donor with ankylosing spondylitis or in good health (not recorded which). The chain is built from TRBV12-3 or TRBV12-4 and TRBJ2-7; D is perhaps TRBD1 (7 bases). Sequencing used blood, either unsorted or a sorted T cell fraction (not recorded which). This chain's CDR3 is CASTLRGTDTYEQYF. DNA for the CDR3: TGTGCCAGCACACTACGGGGGACAGACACCTACGAGCAGTACTTC.